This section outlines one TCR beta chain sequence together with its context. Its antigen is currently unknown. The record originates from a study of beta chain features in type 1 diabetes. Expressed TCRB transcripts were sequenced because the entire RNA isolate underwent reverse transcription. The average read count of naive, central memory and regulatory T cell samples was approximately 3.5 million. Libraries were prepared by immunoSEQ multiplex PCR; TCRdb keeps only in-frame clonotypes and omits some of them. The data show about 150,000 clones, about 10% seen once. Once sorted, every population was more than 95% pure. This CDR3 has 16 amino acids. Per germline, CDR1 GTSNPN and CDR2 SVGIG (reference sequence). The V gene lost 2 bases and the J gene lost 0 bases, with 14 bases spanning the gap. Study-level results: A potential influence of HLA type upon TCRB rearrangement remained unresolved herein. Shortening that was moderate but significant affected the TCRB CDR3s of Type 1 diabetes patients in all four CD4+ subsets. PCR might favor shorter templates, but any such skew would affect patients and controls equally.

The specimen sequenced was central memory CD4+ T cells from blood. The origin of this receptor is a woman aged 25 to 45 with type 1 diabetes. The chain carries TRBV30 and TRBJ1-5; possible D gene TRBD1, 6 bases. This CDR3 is CAWSYPDSHSNQPQHF. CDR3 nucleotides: TGTGCCTGGAGTTACCCGGACAGCCATAGCAATCAGCCCCAGCATTTT.